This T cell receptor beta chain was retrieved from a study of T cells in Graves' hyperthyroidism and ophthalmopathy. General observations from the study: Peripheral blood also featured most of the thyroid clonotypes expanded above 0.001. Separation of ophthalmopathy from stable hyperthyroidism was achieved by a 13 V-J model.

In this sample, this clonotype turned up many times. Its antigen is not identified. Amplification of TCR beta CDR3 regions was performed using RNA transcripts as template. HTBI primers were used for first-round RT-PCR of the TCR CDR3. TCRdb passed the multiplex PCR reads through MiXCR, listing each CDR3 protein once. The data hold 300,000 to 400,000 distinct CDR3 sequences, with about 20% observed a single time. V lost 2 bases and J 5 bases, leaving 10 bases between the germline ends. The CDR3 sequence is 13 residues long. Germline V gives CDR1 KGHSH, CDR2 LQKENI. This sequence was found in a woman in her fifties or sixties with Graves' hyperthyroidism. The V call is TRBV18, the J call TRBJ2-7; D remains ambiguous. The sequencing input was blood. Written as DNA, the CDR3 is TGTGCCAGCTCACCAGGCAGGCCTCACGAGCAGTACTTC. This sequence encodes CASSPGRPHEQYF. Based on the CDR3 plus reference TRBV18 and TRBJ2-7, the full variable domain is NAGVMQNPRHLVRRRGQEARLRCSPMKGHSHVYWYRQLPEEGLKFMVYLQKENIIDESGMPKERFSAEFPKEGPSILRIQQVVRGDSAAYFCASSPGRPHEQYFGPGTRLTVT.